A selection of T cell receptor beta chains follows, all from one sample in a study of T cell responses to AZD1222 COVID-19 vaccine. TCRdb's copy holds only in-frame clones and misses some; the assay was immunoSEQ multiplex PCR. This table has about 70,000 clones, 80% to 85% appearing once. Source: peripheral blood, taken on day 0 of AZD1222 vaccination. These receptors all come from an adult in good health. The CDR3 runs from the conserved cysteine through the conserved F or W. A D gene is named only where the DNA matches it firmly. Clone size is not always given. Where it is, it says once, few, many or a class for expanded clones.

V gene,clone size,J gene,D gene,CDR3 protein,CDR3 DNA
TRBV7-2,.,TRBJ1-1,.,CASSLQAGDTEAFF,TGTGCCAGCAGCCTCCAGGCAGGGGACACTGAAGCTTTCTTT
TRBV6-4,many,TRBJ2-3,.,CASSENERDTQYF,TGTGCCAGCAGTGAAAACGAGAGGGATACGCAGTATTTT
TRBV28,.,TRBJ2-7,.,CASSLGPGGRSSYEQYF,TGTGCCAGCAGTTTGGGGCCGGGGGGCCGAAGCTCCTACGAGCAGTACTTC
TRBV24-1,.,TRBJ2-3,TRBD2,CATSDFTGGRTDTQYF,TGTGCCACCAGTGATTTCACGGGGGGAAGGACAGATACGCAGTATTTT
TRBV3-1/TRBV3-2,.,TRBJ1-2,.,CASSPSHWAALSTF,TGTGCCAGCAGCCCCTCTCACTGGGCGGCCCTATCCACCTTC
TRBV27,.,TRBJ1-6,.,CASSTLSYNSPLHF,TGTGCCAGCAGTACCCTCTCCTATAATTCACCCCTCCACTTT
TRBV7-6,.,TRBJ1-4,.,CASSLWGEAVEKLFF,TGTGCCAGCAGCTTATGGGGGGAAGCAGTTGAAAAACTGTTTTTT
TRBV19,.,TRBJ1-5,TRBD1,CASSTGQGWGQPQHF,TGTGCCAGTAGTACTGGACAGGGGTGGGGTCAGCCCCAGCATTTT
TRBV10-1,.,TRBJ2-1,.,CASSRQTGEQFF,TGCGCCAGCAGTAGACAGACGGGTGAGCAGTTCTTC
TRBV3-1/TRBV3-2,.,TRBJ1-1,.,CASSHSAKAFF,TGTGCCAGCAGCCATTCGGCAAAAGCTTTCTTT
TRBV2,.,TRBJ1-2,.,CASSGSQGIYALFGYTF,TGTGCCAGCAGTGGGTCACAGGGTATCTATGCCCTCTTTGGCTACACCTTC
TRBV6-5,few,TRBJ2-7,.,CASSYSGFSSSYEQYF,TGTGCCAGCAGTTACTCGGGCTTCTCGAGCTCCTACGAGCAGTACTTC
TRBV6-6,.,TRBJ1-1,.,CASEGGVGTEAFF,TGTGCCAGCGAGGGGGGCGTGGGCACTGAAGCTTTCTTT
TRBV5-4,.,TRBJ1-2,TRBD1,CASTLPGQGFGYTF,TGTGCCAGCACTCTCCCGGGACAGGGCTTCGGCTACACCTTC
TRBV6-5,.,TRBJ1-2,.,CASSWVGNGYGYTF,TGTGCCAGCAGTTGGGTGGGGAACGGCTATGGCTACACCTTC
TRBV27,.,TRBJ2-7,.,CASSFWPASYEQYF,TGTGCCAGCAGTTTTTGGCCGGCCTCCTACGAGCAGTACTTC
TRBV28,few,TRBJ1-2,TRBD1,CASSSMTGAGYTF,TGTGCCAGCAGTTCCATGACAGGGGCTGGCTACACCTTC